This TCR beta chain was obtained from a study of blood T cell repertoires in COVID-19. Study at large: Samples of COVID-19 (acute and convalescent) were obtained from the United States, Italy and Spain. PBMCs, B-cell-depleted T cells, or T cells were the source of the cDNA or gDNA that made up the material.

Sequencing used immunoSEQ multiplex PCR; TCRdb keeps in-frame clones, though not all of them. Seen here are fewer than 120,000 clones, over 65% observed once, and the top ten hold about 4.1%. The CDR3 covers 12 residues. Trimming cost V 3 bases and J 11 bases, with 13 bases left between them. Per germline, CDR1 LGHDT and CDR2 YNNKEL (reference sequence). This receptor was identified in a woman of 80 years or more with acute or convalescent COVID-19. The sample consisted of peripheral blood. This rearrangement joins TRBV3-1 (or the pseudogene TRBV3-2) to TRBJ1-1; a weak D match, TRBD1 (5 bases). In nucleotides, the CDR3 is TGTGCCAGCAGCCATGGGACTTCGGGGGCTTTCTTT. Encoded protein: CASSHGTSGAFF.